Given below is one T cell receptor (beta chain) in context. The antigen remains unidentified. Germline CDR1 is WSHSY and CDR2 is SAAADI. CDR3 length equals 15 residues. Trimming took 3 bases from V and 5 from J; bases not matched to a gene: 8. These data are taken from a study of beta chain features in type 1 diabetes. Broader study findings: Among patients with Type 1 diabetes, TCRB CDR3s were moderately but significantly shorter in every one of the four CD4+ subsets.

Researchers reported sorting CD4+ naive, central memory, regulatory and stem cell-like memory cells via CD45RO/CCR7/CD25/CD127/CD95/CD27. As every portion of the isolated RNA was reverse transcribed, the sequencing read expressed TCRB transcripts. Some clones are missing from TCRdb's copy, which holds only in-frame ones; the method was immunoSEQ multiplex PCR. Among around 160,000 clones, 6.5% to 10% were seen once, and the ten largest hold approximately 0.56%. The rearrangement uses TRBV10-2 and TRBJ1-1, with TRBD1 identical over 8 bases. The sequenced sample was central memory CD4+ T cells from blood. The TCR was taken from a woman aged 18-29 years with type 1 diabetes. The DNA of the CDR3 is TGCGCCAGCAGTGAAAGAAGACAGGGGACGACTGAAGCTTTCTTT. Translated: CASSERRQGTTEAFF.